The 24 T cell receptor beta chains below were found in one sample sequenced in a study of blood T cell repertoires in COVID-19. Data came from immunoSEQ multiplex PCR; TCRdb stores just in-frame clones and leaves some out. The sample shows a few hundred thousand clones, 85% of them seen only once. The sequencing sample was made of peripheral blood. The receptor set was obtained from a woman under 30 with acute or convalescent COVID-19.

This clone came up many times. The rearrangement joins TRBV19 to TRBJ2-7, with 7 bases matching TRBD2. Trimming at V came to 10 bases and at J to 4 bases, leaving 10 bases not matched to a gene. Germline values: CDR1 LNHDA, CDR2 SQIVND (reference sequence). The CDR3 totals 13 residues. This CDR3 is CATTGGTHYEQYF. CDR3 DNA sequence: TGTGCCACCACCGGGGGGACCCATTACGAGCAGTACTTC.

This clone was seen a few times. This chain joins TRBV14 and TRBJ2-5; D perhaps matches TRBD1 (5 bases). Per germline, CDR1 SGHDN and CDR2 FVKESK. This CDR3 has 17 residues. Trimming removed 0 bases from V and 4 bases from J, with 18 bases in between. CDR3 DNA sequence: TGTGCCAGCAGCCAAGATTGGAGTAGGGGATCCGGAGAGACCCAGTACTTC. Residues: CASSQDWSRGSGETQYF.

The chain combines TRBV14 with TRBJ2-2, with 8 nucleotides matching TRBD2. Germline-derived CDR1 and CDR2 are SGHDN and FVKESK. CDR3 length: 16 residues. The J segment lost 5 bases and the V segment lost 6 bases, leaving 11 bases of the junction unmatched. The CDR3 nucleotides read TGTGCCAGCAGTCGTTATAGCGGGACAAAAACCGGGGAGCTGTTTTTT. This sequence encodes CASSRYSGTKTGELFF.

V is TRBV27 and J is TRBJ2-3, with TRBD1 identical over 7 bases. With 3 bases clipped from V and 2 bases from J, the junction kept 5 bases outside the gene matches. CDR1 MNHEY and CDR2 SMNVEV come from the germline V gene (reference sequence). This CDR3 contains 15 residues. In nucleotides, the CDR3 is TGTGCCAGCAGTTTCTACAGGGGCTACACAGATACGCAGTATTTT. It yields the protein CASSFYRGYTDTQYF.

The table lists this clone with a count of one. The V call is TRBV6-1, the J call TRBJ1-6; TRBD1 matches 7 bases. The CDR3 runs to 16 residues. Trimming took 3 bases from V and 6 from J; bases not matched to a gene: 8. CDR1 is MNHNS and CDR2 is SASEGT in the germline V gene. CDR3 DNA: TGTGCCAGCAGTGACCGGTGGCAGGGGGGTAATTCACCCCTCCACTTT. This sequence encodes CASSDRWQGGNSPLHF.

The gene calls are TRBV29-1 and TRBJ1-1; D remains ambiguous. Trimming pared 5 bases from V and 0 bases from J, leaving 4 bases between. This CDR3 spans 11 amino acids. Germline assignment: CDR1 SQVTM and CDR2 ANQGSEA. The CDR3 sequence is CSVSLNTEAFF. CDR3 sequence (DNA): TGCAGCGTTTCTTTGAACACTGAAGCTTTCTTT.

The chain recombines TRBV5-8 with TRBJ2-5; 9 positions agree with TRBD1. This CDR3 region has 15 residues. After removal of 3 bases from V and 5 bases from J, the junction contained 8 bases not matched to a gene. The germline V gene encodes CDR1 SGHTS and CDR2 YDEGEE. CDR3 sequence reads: CASSSPGTGKETQYF. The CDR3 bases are TGTGCCAGCAGCTCGCCCGGGACAGGGAAGGAGACCCAGTACTTC.

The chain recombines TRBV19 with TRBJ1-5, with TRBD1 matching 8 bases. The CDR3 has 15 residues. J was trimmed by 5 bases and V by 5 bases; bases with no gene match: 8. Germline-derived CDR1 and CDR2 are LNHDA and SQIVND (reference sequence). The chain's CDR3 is CASSFTDRAHQPQHF. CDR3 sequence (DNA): TGTGCCAGTAGTTTCACGGACAGGGCCCATCAGCCCCAGCATTTT.

CDR3 sequence reads: CASSLEAGGVTDTQYF. CDR3 nucleotide sequence: TGCGCCAGCAGCTTGGAAGCGGGGGGGGTCACAGATACGCAGTATTTT. The chain is built from TRBV5-1 and TRBJ2-3, with 10 bases identical to TRBD2. CDR1 is SGHRS, CDR2 YFSETQ, per germline. The V segment lost 0 bases and the J segment 2 bases; nucleotides outside the gene matches: 3. The CDR3 is 16 residues long.

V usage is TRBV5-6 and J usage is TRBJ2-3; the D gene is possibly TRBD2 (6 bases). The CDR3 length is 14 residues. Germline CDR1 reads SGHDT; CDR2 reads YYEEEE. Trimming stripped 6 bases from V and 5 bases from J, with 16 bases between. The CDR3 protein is CASTFGGVEDTQYF. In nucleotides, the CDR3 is TGTGCCAGCACCTTCGGGGGAGTGGAAGATACGCAGTATTTT.

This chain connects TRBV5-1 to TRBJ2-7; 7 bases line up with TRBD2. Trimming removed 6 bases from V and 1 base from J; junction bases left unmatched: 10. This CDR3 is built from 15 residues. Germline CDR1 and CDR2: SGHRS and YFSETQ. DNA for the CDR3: TGCGCCAGCACCCGCGGCGGGGGAAATTCCTACGAGCAGTACTTC. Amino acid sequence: CASTRGGGNSYEQYF. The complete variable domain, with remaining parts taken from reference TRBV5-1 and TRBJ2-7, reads KAGVTQTPRYLIKTRGQQVTLSCSPISGHRSVSWYQQTPGQGLQFLFEYFSETQRNKGNFPGRFSGRQFSNSRSEMNVSTLELGDSALYLCASTRGGGNSYEQYFGPGTRLTVT.

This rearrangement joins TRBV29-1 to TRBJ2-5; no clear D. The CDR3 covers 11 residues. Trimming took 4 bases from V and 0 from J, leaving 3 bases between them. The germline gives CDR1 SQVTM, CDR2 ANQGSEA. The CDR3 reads CSVVNQETQYF. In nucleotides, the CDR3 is TGCAGCGTTGTAAACCAAGAGACCCAGTACTTC. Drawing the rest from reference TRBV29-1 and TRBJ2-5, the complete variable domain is SAVISQKPSRDICQRGTSLTIQCQVDSQVTMMFWYRQQPGQSLTLIATANQGSEATYESGFVIDKFPISRPNLTFSTLTVSNMSPEDSSIYLCSVVNQETQYFGPGTRLLVL.

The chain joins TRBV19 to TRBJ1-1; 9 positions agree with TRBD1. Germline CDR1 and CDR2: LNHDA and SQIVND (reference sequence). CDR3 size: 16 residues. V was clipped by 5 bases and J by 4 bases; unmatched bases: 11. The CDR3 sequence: CASSVLVGDRVTEAFF. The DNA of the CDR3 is TGTGCCAGTAGTGTTCTAGTTGGGGACAGGGTCACTGAAGCTTTCTTT.

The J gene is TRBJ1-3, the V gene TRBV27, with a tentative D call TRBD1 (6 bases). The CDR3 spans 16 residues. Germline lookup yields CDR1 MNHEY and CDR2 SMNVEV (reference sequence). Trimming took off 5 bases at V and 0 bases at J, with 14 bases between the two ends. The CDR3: CASSPSRGYSGNTIYF. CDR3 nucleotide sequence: TGTGCCAGCAGTCCGAGCAGGGGTTACTCTGGAAACACCATATATTTT.

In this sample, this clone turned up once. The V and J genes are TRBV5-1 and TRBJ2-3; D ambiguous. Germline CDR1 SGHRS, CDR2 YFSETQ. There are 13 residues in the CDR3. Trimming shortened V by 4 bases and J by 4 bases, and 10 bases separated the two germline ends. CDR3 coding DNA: TGCGCCAGCAGCCAAGCCTACTCAGATACGCAGTATTTT. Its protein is CASSQAYSDTQYF. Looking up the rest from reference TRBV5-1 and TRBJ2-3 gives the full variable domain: KAGVTQTPRYLIKTRGQQVTLSCSPISGHRSVSWYQQTPGQGLQFLFEYFSETQRNKGNFPGRFSGRQFSNSRSEMNVSTLELGDSALYLCASSQAYSDTQYFGPGTRLTVL.

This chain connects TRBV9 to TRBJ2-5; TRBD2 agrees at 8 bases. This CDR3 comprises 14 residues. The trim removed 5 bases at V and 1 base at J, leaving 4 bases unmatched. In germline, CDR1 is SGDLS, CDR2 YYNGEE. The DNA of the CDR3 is TGTGCCAGCAGTCCCGGGGGGGCCCAAGAGACCCAGTACTTC. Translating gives CASSPGGAQETQYF.

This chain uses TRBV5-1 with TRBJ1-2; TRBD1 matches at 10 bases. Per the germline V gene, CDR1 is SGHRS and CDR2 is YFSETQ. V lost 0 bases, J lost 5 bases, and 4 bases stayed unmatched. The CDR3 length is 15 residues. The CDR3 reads CASSLGSGQGYGYTF. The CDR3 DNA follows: TGCGCCAGCAGCTTGGGCTCGGGACAGGGGTATGGCTACACCTTC.

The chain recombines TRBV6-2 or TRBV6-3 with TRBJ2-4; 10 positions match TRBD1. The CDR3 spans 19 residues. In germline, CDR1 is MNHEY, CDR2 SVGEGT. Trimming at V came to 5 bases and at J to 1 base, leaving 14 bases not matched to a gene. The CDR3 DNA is TGTGCCAGCAGTCTCCCGGGACAGGGGATGAGAATCGCCAAAAACATTCAGTACTTC. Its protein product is CASSLPGQGMRIAKNIQYF.

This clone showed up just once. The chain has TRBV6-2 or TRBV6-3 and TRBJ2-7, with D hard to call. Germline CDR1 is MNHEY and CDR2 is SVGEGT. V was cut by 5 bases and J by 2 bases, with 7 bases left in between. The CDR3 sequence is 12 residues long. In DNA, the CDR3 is TGTGCCAGCAGTGACTTTACCTACGAGCAGTACTTC. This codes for CASSDFTYEQYF.

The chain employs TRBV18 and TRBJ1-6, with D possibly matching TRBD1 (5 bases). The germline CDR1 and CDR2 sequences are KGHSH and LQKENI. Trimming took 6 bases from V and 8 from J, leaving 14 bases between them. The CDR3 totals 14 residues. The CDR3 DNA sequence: TGTGCCAGCTCCCGGGGGGGAGAGGATTCACCCCTCCACTTT. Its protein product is CASSRGGEDSPLHF. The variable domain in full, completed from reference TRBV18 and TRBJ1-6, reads NAGVMQNPRHLVRRRGQEARLRCSPMKGHSHVYWYRQLPEEGLKFMVYLQKENIIDESGMPKERFSAEFPKEGPSILRIQQVVRGDSAAYFCASSRGGEDSPLHFGNGTRLTVT.

CDR3 sequence (DNA): TGTGCCAGCTCCACGGGGGCTGAAGCTTTCTTT. Protein sequence: CASSTGAEAFF. This chain joins TRBV18 and TRBJ1-1; possibly TRBD1 for D (5 bases). Trimming removed 6 bases at V and 6 bases at J, with 8 bases between. Looked up from germline, CDR1 is KGHSH and CDR2 is LQKENI. CDR3 length: 11 amino acids.

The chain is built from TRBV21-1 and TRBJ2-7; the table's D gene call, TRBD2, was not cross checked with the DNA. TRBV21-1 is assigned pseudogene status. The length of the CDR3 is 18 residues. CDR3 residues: CASSNRGTRGGRSYEQYF. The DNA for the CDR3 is TGTGCCAGCAGCAATCGGGGCACACGCGGGGGACGGAGCTACGAGCAGTACTTC.

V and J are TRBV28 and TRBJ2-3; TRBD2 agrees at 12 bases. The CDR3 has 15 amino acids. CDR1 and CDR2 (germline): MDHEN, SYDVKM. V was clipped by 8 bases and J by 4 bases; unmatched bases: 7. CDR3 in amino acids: CASGPTSGGADTQYF. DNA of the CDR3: TGTGCCAGCGGCCCGACTAGCGGGGGTGCAGATACGCAGTATTTT.

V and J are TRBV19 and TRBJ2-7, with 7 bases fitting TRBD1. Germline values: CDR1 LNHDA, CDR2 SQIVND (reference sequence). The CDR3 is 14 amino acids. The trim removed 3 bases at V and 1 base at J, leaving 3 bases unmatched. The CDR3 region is CASSISRGSYEQYF. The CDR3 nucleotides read TGTGCCAGTAGTATTAGCAGGGGGTCCTACGAGCAGTACTTC. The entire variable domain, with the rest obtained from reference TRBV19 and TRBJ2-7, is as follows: DGGITQSPKYLFRKEGQNVTLSCEQNLNHDAMYWYRQDPGQGLRLIYYSQIVNDFQKGDIAEGYSVSREKKESFPLTVTSAQKNPTAFYLCASSISRGSYEQYFGPGTRLTVT.